The 24 T cell receptor beta chains reported below all come from one sample, sequenced in a study of T cell repertoires in cytomegalovirus infection. TCRdb ran MiXCR on the reads and lists one entry per CDR3 protein. The table lists a few hundred thousand distinct CDR3 sequences, roughly 43% of them singletons. These receptors' antigens are unknown. This specimen was cultured PBMCs, taken from culture after CMV antigen stimulation. The receptors shown here come from a human donor in good health (CMV status not recorded). Some clones in this sample may be carry-over from other donors' samples.

This clonotype was recorded a few times. The J gene is TRBJ1-4, the V gene TRBV7-9; 7 nucleotides line up with TRBD1. Germline V gene lookup returns CDR1 SEHNR and CDR2 FQNEAQ (reference sequence). J gave up 8 bases and V 5 bases, and 8 bases lay outside the gene matches. The CDR3 covers 14 residues. The CDR3 loop is CASSLRGGAEKLFF. CDR3 DNA: TGTGCCAGCAGCCTCCGAGGGGGCGCGGAAAAACTGTTTTTT.

This sequence joins TRBV10-3 and TRBJ2-2; TRBD2 aligns across 9 bases. This CDR3 contains 15 residues. The J segment lost 6 bases and the V segment lost 8 bases, leaving 10 bases of the junction unmatched. Germline V gene data show CDR1 as ENHRY and CDR2 as SYGVKD. The CDR3 DNA reads as TGTGCCATCGCGGTGCGGGAGGGTGTTCCCGGGGAGCTGTTTTTT. This codes for CAIAVREGVPGELFF.

The DNA for the CDR3 is TGTGCCAGCAGCTTAGGCAACAGCCGGAACTATGGCTACACCTTC. This sequence encodes CASSLGNSRNYGYTF. The chain employs TRBV7-9 and TRBJ1-2; no clear D. This CDR3 spans 15 amino acids. V lost 1 base and J 2 bases, leaving 11 bases between the germline ends. Germline lookup yields CDR1 SEHNR and CDR2 FQNEAQ (reference sequence).

This clonotype has at least ten counts. This chain links TRBV7-2 with TRBJ2-3; D uncertain. Trimming stripped 7 bases from V and 4 bases from J, with 12 bases between. CDR3 size: 13 residues. CDR1 and CDR2 (germline): SGHTA, FQGNSA. The CDR3 reads CASKRPSADTQYF. The DNA for the CDR3 is TGTGCCAGCAAACGTCCAAGCGCAGATACGCAGTATTTT. The full variable domain, completed using reference TRBV7-2 and TRBJ2-3, is GAGVSQSPSNKVTEKGKDVELRCDPISGHTALYWYRQSLGQGLEFLIYFQGNSAPDKSGLPSDRFSAERTGGSVSTLTIQRTQQEDSAVYLCASKRPSADTQYFGPGTRLTVL.

This clonotype was recorded a few times. V usage is TRBV27 and J usage is TRBJ2-5; D remains unclear. Between the trimmed V and J ends, which lost 2 bases and 0 bases, there was a span of 7 bases. The CDR3 covers 14 residues. Germline CDR1 MNHEY, CDR2 SMNVEV (reference sequence). The DNA for the CDR3 is TGTGCCAGCAGTTTAAGTCGCGACCAAGAGACCCAGTACTTC. Residues: CASSLSRDQETQYF.

The J gene is TRBJ2-7, the V gene TRBV7-4; D is possibly TRBD1 (6 bases). The CDR3 runs to 16 residues. The germline CDR1 and CDR2 sequences are SGHVT and SQSDAQ. Trimming took off 1 base at V and 6 bases at J, with 19 bases between the two ends. CDR3 bases: TGTGCCAGCAGCTTAGTCCGGGGCAGGGGCCTGGGCGAGCAGTACTTC. This translates into CASSLVRGRGLGEQYF. Full variable domain (rest looked up from reference TRBV7-4 and TRBJ2-7): GAGVSQSPRYKVAKRGRDVALRCDSISGHVTLYWYRQTLGQGSEVLTYSQSDAQRDKSGRPSGRFSAERPERSVSTLKIQRTEQGDSAVYLCASSLVRGRGLGEQYFGPGTRLTVT.

V usage is TRBV7-2 and J usage is TRBJ1-1, with 9 positions matching TRBD1. The V gene end was trimmed by 3 bases and the J gene end by 2 bases; junction bases not matched to a gene: 7. The CDR3 is 16 residues long. CDR1 SGHTA and CDR2 FQGNSA come from the germline V gene. This CDR3 reads CASSLAGTGINTEAFF. In nucleotides, the CDR3 is TGTGCCAGCAGCTTGGCCGGGACAGGGATAAACACTGAAGCTTTCTTT.

This chain links TRBV11-2 with TRBJ2-2; D perhaps matches TRBD2 (5 bases). The germline V gene has CDR1 SGHAT and CDR2 FQNNGV. V lost 5 bases to trimming and J lost 6 bases, with 13 bases between them. This CDR3 has 14 residues. The CDR3 sequence is CASSGGLLAGELFF. The CDR3 DNA sequence: TGTGCCAGCAGCGGCGGACTGCTGGCCGGGGAGCTGTTTTTT. Full variable domain (outside the CDR3, taken from reference TRBV11-2 and TRBJ2-2): EAGVAQSPRYKIIEKRQSVAFWCNPISGHATLYWYQQILGQGPKLLIQFQNNGVVDDSQLPKDRFSAERLKGVDSTLKIQPAKLEDSAVYLCASSGGLLAGELFFGEGSRLTVL.

This clonotype was counted only a few times. The gene calls are TRBV19 and TRBJ1-1; D gene unclear. The ends were cut back, 7 bases at V and 1 base at J, with 13 bases in the middle. Germline CDR1 reads LNHDA; CDR2 reads SQIVND (reference sequence). This CDR3 is built from 14 residues. The CDR3 loop reads CASTPGQTNTEAFF. The CDR3 DNA reads as TGTGCCAGTACCCCCGGCCAGACGAACACTGAAGCTTTCTTT.

This clonotype appeared a single time. The chain carries TRBV27 and TRBJ2-3, with D tentatively TRBD2 (5 bases). Trimming removed 5 bases at V and 5 bases at J, with 17 bases between. The CDR3 length is 15 residues. Germline CDR1 MNHEY, CDR2 SMNVEV (reference sequence). CDR3 nucleotides: TGTGCCAGCAGTGTCGGGAAACGGGCTAGAGATACGCAGTATTTT. Protein: CASSVGKRARDTQYF.

The rearrangement uses TRBV9 and TRBJ2-1; 7 bases map to TRBD2. Germline V gives CDR1 SGDLS, CDR2 YYNGEE. There are 14 residues in the CDR3. The ends lost 7 bases at V and 5 bases at J; junction bases unmatched: 9. In nucleotides, the CDR3 is TGTGCCAGCGGGAGCGGGGACCCCAACAATGAGCAGTTCTTC. Translating gives CASGSGDPNNEQFF.

The V and J genes are TRBV4-1 and TRBJ2-7; D is undetermined. This CDR3 has 13 amino acids. The germline CDR1 and CDR2 sequences are MGHRA and YSYEKL. Trimming shortened V by 1 base and J by 3 bases, and 7 bases separated the two germline ends. The CDR3 DNA sequence: TGCGCCAGCAGCCAAGGACGGAACTACGAGCAGTACTTC. It is translated as CASSQGRNYEQYF.

The CDR3 reads CASSLWGGRRGQYF. The CDR3 DNA sequence: TGTGCCAGCAGCTTATGGGGCGGAAGACGGGGGCAGTACTTC. The V and J genes are TRBV7-6 and TRBJ2-7; either TRBD1 or TRBD2 may supply D (5 bases each). Deletions cut 2 bases from V and 9 bases from J, with 17 bases between. The CDR3 runs 14 residues. Germline V gene sequence: CDR1 SGHVS, CDR2 FNYEAQ. The full variable domain, in which reference TRBV7-6 and TRBJ2-7 provide the parts outside the CDR3, is GAGVSQSPRYKVTKRGQDVALRCDPISGHVSLYWYRQALGQGPEFLTYFNYEAQQDKSGLPNDRFSAERPEGSISTLTIQRTEQRDSAMYRCASSLWGGRRGQYFGPGTRLTVT.

This chain joins TRBV7-6 and TRBJ2-7; TRBD1 matches at 9 bases. Germline CDR1 reads SGHVS; CDR2 reads FNYEAQ. Trimming removed 2 bases from V and 6 bases from J; junction bases left unmatched: 11. The CDR3 extends over 16 amino acids. Here the CDR3 reads CASSLKGDRVASEQYF. CDR3 bases: TGTGCCAGCAGCTTAAAGGGGGACAGGGTGGCAAGCGAGCAGTACTTC.

The chain carries TRBV27 and TRBJ1-6; 8 bases fit TRBD1. CDR3 length: 18 amino acids. Germline lookup yields CDR1 MNHEY and CDR2 SMNVEV (reference sequence). Unmatched junction bases numbered 10, after V lost 1 base and J lost 5 bases. The CDR3 loop reads CASSLFSGTGFNNSPLHF. CDR3 bases: TGTGCCAGCAGTTTATTCTCCGGGACAGGTTTCAATAATTCACCCCTCCACTTT.

This clonotype was counted only a few times. J is TRBJ2-7 and V is TRBV7-6, with D perhaps TRBD1 (6 bases). Germline CDR1 SGHVS, CDR2 FNYEAQ. The V and J ends lost 3 bases and 2 bases respectively, with 8 bases between them. The CDR3 consists of 13 residues. CDR3: CASSFGQTYEQYF. The CDR3 DNA is TGTGCCAGCAGCTTCGGACAGACCTACGAGCAGTACTTC.

The J gene is TRBJ1-5, the V gene TRBV7-8, with unresolved D. The CDR3 loop spans 13 amino acids. From germline, CDR1 is SGHVS and CDR2 FQNEAQ. V was trimmed by 1 base and J by 11 bases, leaving 12 bases between them. The CDR3 loop is CASSLGGDRTQHF. In DNA form, the CDR3 reads TGTGCCAGCAGCTTAGGGGGTGATAGGACCCAGCATTTT.

This clonotype was seen at least ten times. This sequence joins TRBV7-2 and TRBJ1-6, with D maybe TRBD1 (5 bases). The V and J ends lost 0 bases and 0 bases respectively, with 9 bases between them. Germline CDR1 and CDR2: SGHTA and FQGNSA. The CDR3 loop spans 17 amino acids. CDR3 DNA: TGTGCCAGCAGCTTAGCGGGGGGTAACTCCTATAATTCACCCCTCCACTTT. It is translated as CASSLAGGNSYNSPLHF.

V and J are TRBV5-1 and TRBJ2-1; tentatively, D is TRBD2 (6 bases). With 2 bases removed from V and 9 bases from J, the gap between germline ends came to 15 bases. The CDR3 totals 14 residues. The germline CDR1 and CDR2 sequences are SGHRS and YFSETQ. The CDR3 nucleotides are TGCGCCAGCAGCTTAAGATACGGGGGAAGTGAGCAGTTCTTC. Its protein product is CASSLRYGGSEQFF.

The genes are TRBV19 and TRBJ2-7; D gene ambiguous. The CDR3 runs to 14 residues. Germline CDR1 reads LNHDA; CDR2 reads SQIVND (reference sequence). Trimming pared 4 bases from V and 2 bases from J, leaving 12 bases between. The CDR3 sequence: CASSTSLRTYEQYF. Written as DNA, the CDR3 is TGTGCCAGTAGTACCTCCCTACGTACCTACGAGCAGTACTTC.

In its sample, this clonotype was seen a few times. The chain couples TRBV14 to TRBJ1-4; maybe TRBD1 (5 bases). The CDR3 contains 11 residues. V was pared by 0 bases and J by 12 bases, with 5 bases between. The germline gives CDR1 SGHDN, CDR2 FVKESK. CDR3 sequence: CASSQEGQLFF. DNA of the CDR3: TGTGCCAGCAGCCAAGAGGGACAACTGTTTTTT.

The chain is built from TRBV6-6 and TRBJ1-5; TRBD1 matches 7 bases. Germline trimming cut 5 bases from V and 3 bases from J; bases unmatched to any gene: 7. The CDR3 covers 15 residues. The V gene's germline CDR1 is MNHNY and CDR2 SVGAGI (reference sequence). CDR3 amino acids: CASSVLTGINQPQHF. CDR3 DNA: TGTGCCAGCAGTGTACTGACAGGGATCAATCAGCCCCAGCATTTT.

This chain uses TRBV20-1 with TRBJ2-1; tentatively, D is TRBD2 (5 bases). Trimming stripped 0 bases from V and 1 base from J, with 10 bases between. CDR1 is DFQATT and CDR2 is SNEGSKA in the germline V gene (reference sequence). This CDR3 has 15 amino acids. The CDR3: CSARDLRGSYNEQFF. CDR3 nucleotides: TGCAGTGCTAGAGATCTCCGGGGATCCTACAATGAGCAGTTCTTC.

The chain employs TRBV4-3 and TRBJ1-3; no clear D gene. Trimming shortened V by 0 bases and J by 0 bases, and 9 bases separated the two germline ends. The CDR3 covers 16 residues. CDR1 LGHNA and CDR2 YSLEER come from the germline V gene. CDR3 protein: CASSQDYRSSGNTIYF. In DNA, the CDR3 is TGCGCCAGCAGCCAAGATTACCGGAGCTCTGGAAACACCATATATTTT.